The 2 T cell receptor beta chains below were found in one sample sequenced in a study of PD-1 blockade in mismatch repair-deficient tumors. This table comes from immunoSEQ multiplex PCR, and its TCRdb copy is limited to in-frame clones, with some not included. Among around 14,000 clones listed, 84% were seen once. No cognate antigen is known for these TCRs. Time point indicated: approximately 11-day in vitro stimulation with candidate neoantigen peptide 4. This specimen was cells cultured in vitro, taken from a patient treated with pembrolizumab. The origin of the receptors is an adult with mismatch repair-deficient cancer.

This chain uses TRBV28 with TRBJ1-2, with D maybe TRBD1 (6 bases). The germline CDR1 and CDR2 sequences are MDHEN and SYDVKM. There are 13 residues in the CDR3. V was clipped by 2 bases and J by 5 bases, with 9 bases between them. The CDR3 sequence: CASSLKGGYGYTF. CDR3 DNA sequence: TGTGCCAGCAGTTTAAAAGGGGGGTATGGCTACACCTTC.

This clone was seen a few times. This chain joins TRBV28 and TRBJ2-1; D not certain. V was clipped by 7 bases and J by 0 bases, with 4 bases between them. CDR1 and CDR2 from the germline V gene are MDHEN and SYDVKM. The CDR3 contains 12 residues. CDR3 loop: CASTSSYNEQFF. DNA for the CDR3: TGTGCCAGCACCAGCTCCTACAATGAGCAGTTCTTC.